Here is one TCR beta chain with its context. The assay was immunoSEQ multiplex PCR, and TCRdb's table has in-frame clones only and misses some. The sample lists 45,000 to 70,000 clones, around 80% occurring once. The data were obtained in a study of blood T cell repertoires in COVID-19. This CDR3 is 14 amino acids long. CDR1 and CDR2 from the germline V gene are SGHVS and FQNEAQ. V lost 5 bases to trimming and J lost 6 bases; unmatched junction nucleotides: 6. The sequenced sample consisted of peripheral blood. The chain employs TRBV7-8 and TRBJ2-7; 11 bases align to TRBD1. This clonotype originated in a woman older than 75 with acute or convalescent COVID-19. CDR3 nucleotides: TGTGCCAGCAGCGCCACCGGGACAGGGGGCGAGCAGTACTTC. It is translated as CASSATGTGGEQYF.